The clone carrying this T cell receptor (beta chain) appeared a single time. Its target is unknown. TCRdb's table, derived via immunoSEQ multiplex PCR, lists solely in-frame clones and lacks some. The sample consists of more than 80,000 clones, more than 80% of them appearing once. This entry comes from a study of OX40 agonist ivuxolimab in advanced cancers. Findings of the study overall: Among patients with partial responses at 0.1-3.0 mg/kg, clonal expansion was among the lowest.

V dropped 2 bases and J dropped 8 bases, with 16 bases sitting between them. The CDR3 covers 15 residues. Germline lookup yields CDR1 SGHRS and CDR2 YFSETQ. The V gene is TRBV5-1, the J gene TRBJ1-4; tentatively, D is TRBD1 (5 bases). The clonotype originates from an adult with an advanced solid tumor such as melanoma, head and neck, liver or kidney cancer. The sequenced sample was CD4+ or CD8+ T cells sorted from blood, obtained in a trial of the OX40 agonist ivuxolimab. CDR3: CASSFMAGENEKLFF. CDR3 sequence (DNA): TGCGCCAGCAGCTTCATGGCGGGGGAAAACGAAAAACTGTTTTTT. Full variable domain (outside the CDR3, taken from reference TRBV5-1 and TRBJ1-4): KAGVTQTPRYLIKTRGQQVTLSCSPISGHRSVSWYQQTPGQGLQFLFEYFSETQRNKGNFPGRFSGRQFSNSRSEMNVSTLELGDSALYLCASSFMAGENEKLFFGSGTQLSVL.